Listed below are T cell receptor beta chains from one sample, sequenced in a study of blood T cells in healthy people across ages. TCRdb used MiXCR to reprocess the 5' RACE reads, holding one entry per CDR3 protein. The repertoire holds about 2 million distinct CDR3 sequences, with around 48% as singletons. The sequenced sample was blood. The receptors shown here come from a woman aged 40 to 50 in good health. Both conserved end residues are part of each CDR3. Fields, in order: V gene, J gene, clone size, D gene, CDR3 DNA, CDR3 protein. D genes are given only for firm matches. Only part of the rows carry a size: once, few, many, or a class if the clone is expanded.

v_call: TRBV9
j_call: TRBJ2-7
clone_size: NA
d_call: TRBD1
cdr3_nt: TGTGCCAGCAGCGCCTCCGGGACAGGGACCTACGAGCAGTACTTC
cdr3_aa: CASSASGTGTYEQYF

v_call: TRBV20-1
j_call: TRBJ2-7
clone_size: few
d_call: NA
cdr3_nt: TGCAGTGCTCCGCGGGACGTAGCATACGAGCAGTACTTC
cdr3_aa: CSAPRDVAYEQYF

v_call: TRBV4-1
j_call: TRBJ2-3
clone_size: NA
d_call: TRBD1
cdr3_nt: TGCGCCAGCAGCCCATCCGGTGCAGGGGGCTTTGGAGATACGCAGTATTTT
cdr3_aa: CASSPSGAGGFGDTQYF

v_call: TRBV29-1
j_call: TRBJ1-2
clone_size: NA
d_call: NA
cdr3_nt: TGCAGCGTAACGACAGGATTCGGCTACACCTTC
cdr3_aa: CSVTTGFGYTF

v_call: TRBV7-9
j_call: TRBJ2-1
clone_size: NA
d_call: TRBD1
cdr3_nt: TGTGCCAGCAGCTCGGACAGGGATCAATACAATGAGCAGTTCTTC
cdr3_aa: CASSSDRDQYNEQFF

v_call: TRBV6-2/TRBV6-3
j_call: TRBJ2-4
clone_size: NA
d_call: TRBD1
cdr3_nt: TGTGCCAGCAGAACAGGGGCCAACATTCAGTACTTC
cdr3_aa: CASRTGANIQYF

v_call: TRBV10-3
j_call: TRBJ2-7
clone_size: few
d_call: TRBD2
cdr3_nt: TGTGCCATCAGTGTGGGGGGGGAAGGTCTCTACGAGCAGTACTTC
cdr3_aa: CAISVGGEGLYEQYF

v_call: TRBV4-2
j_call: TRBJ2-5
clone_size: NA
d_call: TRBD1
cdr3_nt: TGTGCCAGCAGCCAAGAAAGGACCGGGACAGGTCACCAAGAGACCCAGTACTTC
cdr3_aa: CASSQERTGTGHQETQYF

v_call: TRBV6-2/TRBV6-3
j_call: TRBJ2-7
clone_size: NA
d_call: NA
cdr3_nt: TGTGCCAGCTATAAAAAATCGGGGGGCTTAAGTGGCCAGTACTTC
cdr3_aa: CASYKKSGGLSGQYF

v_call: TRBV20-1
j_call: TRBJ2-1
clone_size: NA
d_call: TRBD2
cdr3_nt: TGCAGTGCTAGAGACCCATCGACTAGCGGGGGCAACAATGAGCAGTTCTTC
cdr3_aa: CSARDPSTSGGNNEQFF

v_call: TRBV5-4
j_call: TRBJ2-5
clone_size: few
d_call: TRBD2
cdr3_nt: TGTGCCAGCAGCTTGGCTAGCGGGCGCCCGGAGACCCAGTACTTC
cdr3_aa: CASSLASGRPETQYF

v_call: TRBV20-1
j_call: TRBJ2-1
clone_size: NA
d_call: TRBD2
cdr3_nt: TGCAGTGCCAAAGGGACTAGCGGGGGAAACCCCTACAATGAGCAGTTCTTC
cdr3_aa: CSAKGTSGGNPYNEQFF

v_call: TRBV7-8
j_call: TRBJ2-5
clone_size: few
d_call: NA
cdr3_nt: TGTGCCAGCAGCCTAGTCGGGCACACCTTGCAAGAGACCCAGTACTTC
cdr3_aa: CASSLVGHTLQETQYF

v_call: TRBV7-2
j_call: TRBJ2-3
clone_size: NA
d_call: TRBD2
cdr3_nt: TGTGCCAGCAGCTACGCGCTAGCGGGGGGCACAGATACGCAGTATTTT
cdr3_aa: CASSYALAGGTDTQYF

v_call: TRBV6-5
j_call: TRBJ1-6
clone_size: NA
d_call: NA
cdr3_nt: TGTGCCAGCAGCCTCAACAGCGGACCCCTCCACTTT
cdr3_aa: CASSLNSGPLHF

v_call: TRBV2
j_call: TRBJ2-5
clone_size: NA
d_call: TRBD2
cdr3_nt: TGTGCCAGCAGTGAAGCGCCGGGGGGAGTGTGGGAGACCCAGTACTTC
cdr3_aa: CASSEAPGGVWETQYF

v_call: TRBV20-1
j_call: TRBJ2-1
clone_size: few
d_call: TRBD2
cdr3_nt: TGCAGTGCTCGACTAGCGAGTACCTACAATGAGCAGTTCTTC
cdr3_aa: CSARLASTYNEQFF

v_call: TRBV2
j_call: TRBJ1-4
clone_size: NA
d_call: TRBD1
cdr3_nt: TGTGCCAGCACCAGAAACGACAGGGAGGGTGAAAAACTGTTTTTT
cdr3_aa: CASTRNDREGEKLFF

v_call: TRBV6-2/TRBV6-3
j_call: TRBJ2-5
clone_size: few
d_call: TRBD2
cdr3_nt: TGTGCCAGCAGTATCTACCTAGCGGGGGATAAAGAGACCCAGTACTTC
cdr3_aa: CASSIYLAGDKETQYF

v_call: TRBV20-1
j_call: TRBJ2-1
clone_size: few
d_call: TRBD1
cdr3_nt: TGCAGTGCTAGACCCCTCCCCCAGGGGGTTTACAATGAGCAGTTCTTC
cdr3_aa: CSARPLPQGVYNEQFF

v_call: TRBV27
j_call: TRBJ1-5
clone_size: once
d_call: NA
cdr3_nt: TGTGCCAGCAGTATCGTACGGAATCAGCCCCAGCATTTT
cdr3_aa: CASSIVRNQPQHF

v_call: TRBV6-5
j_call: TRBJ2-5
clone_size: NA
d_call: TRBD2
cdr3_nt: TGTGCCAGCAGTTACTCTAGCGGGGGACGCAATGAGCAGTACTTC
cdr3_aa: CASSYSSGGRNEQYF

v_call: TRBV6-2/TRBV6-3
j_call: TRBJ2-7
clone_size: few
d_call: TRBD1
cdr3_nt: TGTGCCAGCAGTCGACAGGGTGAAAGGAACGAGCAGTACTTC
cdr3_aa: CASSRQGERNEQYF

v_call: TRBV20-1
j_call: TRBJ2-3
clone_size: NA
d_call: NA
cdr3_nt: TGCAGTGCTGGGGGACGACCGCGCACAGATACGCAGTATTTT
cdr3_aa: CSAGGRPRTDTQYF

v_call: TRBV7-9
j_call: TRBJ2-1
clone_size: NA
d_call: TRBD1
cdr3_nt: TGTGCCAGCAGCTTACGGGGACAGGGTATCAATGAGCAGTTCTTC
cdr3_aa: CASSLRGQGINEQFF

v_call: TRBV12-3/TRBV12-4
j_call: TRBJ1-2
clone_size: NA
d_call: NA
cdr3_nt: TGTACCAGCAGCCTTCGAGGGGGTGGTGGCTACACCTTC
cdr3_aa: CTSSLRGGGGYTF

v_call: TRBV3-1
j_call: TRBJ2-5
clone_size: few
d_call: TRBD2
cdr3_nt: TGTGCCAGCAGCCAAGATTGGGCGGGGGGTTCCCAAGAGACCCAGTACTTC
cdr3_aa: CASSQDWAGGSQETQYF

v_call: TRBV6-1
j_call: TRBJ2-6
clone_size: NA
d_call: NA
cdr3_nt: TGTGCCAGCACCGCGAGACAGGAAAGCTCTGGGGCCAACGTCCTGACTTTC
cdr3_aa: CASTARQESSGANVLTF

v_call: TRBV6-6
j_call: TRBJ2-7
clone_size: few
d_call: TRBD2
cdr3_nt: TGTGCCAGCACCCGACTAGCGGGGCGAAACTACGAGCAGTACTTC
cdr3_aa: CASTRLAGRNYEQYF

v_call: TRBV28
j_call: TRBJ2-5
clone_size: NA
d_call: TRBD1
cdr3_nt: TGTGCCAGCAGTACCCCCGGGACAGACGACAATGAGCAGTACTTC
cdr3_aa: CASSTPGTDDNEQYF

v_call: TRBV27
j_call: TRBJ2-3
clone_size: NA
d_call: NA
cdr3_nt: TGTGCCAGCAGTTTATTAGGGATGAGTACCACAGATACGCAGTATTTT
cdr3_aa: CASSLLGMSTTDTQYF